What follows are 22 T cell receptor beta chains derived from one specimen sequenced in a study of shared clonotypes between healthy human individuals. Data came from immunoSEQ multiplex PCR; TCRdb stores just in-frame clones and leaves some out. The sample gives about 1.1 million clones, 70% to 80% of which show up once; about 0.52% is in the top ten. The material sequenced was memory CD4+ T cells from PBMCs. The sample's subset: CD45RA-negative fraction. The source is a man younger than 30 in good health. Some clones in this sample may be carry-over from other donors' samples.

This chain links TRBV6-1 with TRBJ2-7; TRBD1 aligns across 8 bases. The CDR3 is 13 residues long. Germline CDR1 reads MNHNS; CDR2 reads SASEGT. After removal of 7 bases from V and 6 bases from J, the junction contained 8 bases not matched to a gene. CDR3 sequence: CASTLWTGLEQYF. CDR3 DNA: TGTGCCAGCACTCTTTGGACAGGGCTCGAGCAGTACTTC.

This clone was seen once. V gene TRBV6-1 combines with J gene TRBJ2-4; 7 bases agree with TRBD2. The CDR3 has 13 residues. The germline V gene encodes CDR1 MNHNS and CDR2 SASEGT. Trimming cost V 6 bases and J 7 bases; bases outside gene matches: 6. CDR3: CASRITSDNIQYF. CDR3 bases: TGTGCCAGCAGGATCACTAGCGACAACATTCAGTACTTC.

In its sample, this clone was seen once. This rearrangement joins TRBV5-4 to TRBJ2-5; D is perhaps TRBD1 (6 bases). Germline-derived CDR1 and CDR2 are SGHNT and YYREEE (reference sequence). V was trimmed by 4 bases and J by 2 bases, leaving 12 bases between them. The CDR3 is 14 residues long. CDR3 DNA: TGTGCCAGCAGCCGCTGGGGGCGGCAAGAGACCCAGTACTTC. This gives the protein CASSRWGRQETQYF.

This chain joins TRBV19 and TRBJ2-3, with 10 bases lining up with TRBD2. Trimming took 3 bases from V and 4 from J; bases not matched to a gene: 7. The CDR3 covers 16 residues. Looked up from germline, CDR1 is LNHDA and CDR2 is SQIVND (reference sequence). The CDR3: CASSISSGRISDTQYF. In DNA form, the CDR3 reads TGTGCCAGTAGTATTAGTAGCGGGAGGATCTCAGATACGCAGTATTTT.

The V gene is TRBV6-1, the J gene TRBJ2-5; D is possibly TRBD2 (5 bases). The V and J ends lost 7 bases and 7 bases respectively, with 19 bases between them. The CDR3 covers 14 residues. Germline-derived CDR1 and CDR2 are MNHNS and SASEGT. CDR3 in amino acids: CASTIRGFQATQYF. Here the CDR3 DNA reads TGTGCCAGCACCATACGCGGGTTCCAGGCGACCCAGTACTTC.

As to this clone: At one end the junction does not follow the germline gene, possibly because of a read error. The genes are TRBV27 and TRBJ2-7; TRBD1 matches at 7 bases. The CDR3 runs to 15 residues. The germline V gene encodes CDR1 MNHEY and CDR2 SMNVEV (reference sequence). CDR3 residues: CASSPSGTVWLGQYF. In DNA form, the CDR3 reads TGCGCCAGCAGTCCCTCCGGGACAGTATGGCTGGGGCAGTACTTC.

The rearrangement uses TRBV5-5 and TRBJ2-3, with 14 bases aligning to TRBD2. Per the germline V gene, CDR1 is SGHKS and CDR2 is YYEKEE (reference sequence). The CDR3 totals 17 residues. Trimming took 6 bases from V and 1 from J; bases not matched to a gene: 7. DNA for the CDR3: TGTGCCAGCATCCGGGGGGGACTAGCGGGAGGCACAGATACGCAGTATTTT. As protein: CASIRGGLAGGTDTQYF.

The chain employs TRBV25-1 and TRBJ2-3; 9 bases line up with TRBD1. In germline, CDR1 is MGHDK, CDR2 SYGVNS. CDR3 length: 14 amino acids. V was clipped by 7 bases and J by 3 bases; unmatched bases: 5. The CDR3 sequence is CASTGTGWTDTQYF. The CDR3 DNA reads TGTGCCAGCACCGGGACAGGGTGGACAGATACGCAGTATTTT.

The chain carries TRBV15 and TRBJ2-7, with D perhaps matching TRBD1 (5 bases). Trimming left V 0 bases short and J 3 bases short, with 12 bases between. This CDR3 has 15 residues. Germline V gene lookup returns CDR1 LNHNV and CDR2 YYDKDF (reference sequence). The CDR3 protein is CATSRDLVGVYEQYF. The CDR3 DNA is TGTGCCACCAGCAGAGATCTGGTAGGGGTCTACGAGCAGTACTTC.

V usage is TRBV27 and J usage is TRBJ1-5; TRBD1 matches at 9 bases. The J segment lost 7 bases and the V segment lost 5 bases, leaving 9 bases of the junction unmatched. The length of the CDR3 is 15 residues. Per the germline V gene, CDR1 is MNHEY and CDR2 is SMNVEV (reference sequence). This CDR3 reads CASSPEGQGRQPQHF. The CDR3 coding sequence is TGTGCCAGCAGTCCAGAGGGACAGGGACGCCAGCCCCAGCATTTT.

The gene calls are TRBV7-6 and TRBJ2-7, with TRBD2 as a possible D gene (5 bases). Germline values: CDR1 SGHVS, CDR2 FNYEAQ. The CDR3 loop spans 15 amino acids. V lost 0 bases to trimming and J lost 3 bases, with 12 bases between them. The CDR3 region has the DNA TGTGCCAGCAGCTTAGCGGCGGGCAGCCTCTACGAGCAGTACTTC. The encoded protein is CASSLAAGSLYEQYF.

The chain combines TRBV27 with TRBJ1-2, with TRBD1 identical over 7 bases. This CDR3 has 13 residues. Germline CDR1 is MNHEY and CDR2 is SMNVEV (reference sequence). V dropped 6 bases and J dropped 6; count of bases not matched to a gene: 7. The CDR3 is CASRVRGAHGYTF. The DNA of the CDR3 is TGTGCCAGCAGGGTCAGGGGGGCGCATGGCTACACCTTC.

This chain links TRBV11-2 with TRBJ1-1; tentative D call: TRBD1 (6 bases). Germline V gives CDR1 SGHAT, CDR2 FQNNGV. Trimming shortened V by 7 bases and J by 3 bases, and 12 bases separated the two germline ends. CDR3 size: 13 residues. The CDR3 reads CASNRGAYTEAFF. The DNA for the CDR3 is TGTGCCAGCAACCGGGGGGCGTACACTGAAGCTTTCTTT.

V usage is TRBV5-1 and J usage is TRBJ1-5; D not resolved. This CDR3 region has 14 residues. CDR1 is SGHRS and CDR2 is YFSETQ in the germline V gene. V was trimmed by 4 bases and J by 3 bases, leaving 11 bases between them. This CDR3 reads CASSTDGYNQPQHF. In DNA, the CDR3 is TGCGCCAGCAGCACAGACGGTTACAATCAGCCCCAGCATTTT. The full variable domain, in which reference TRBV5-1 and TRBJ1-5 provide the parts outside the CDR3, is KAGVTQTPRYLIKTRGQQVTLSCSPISGHRSVSWYQQTPGQGLQFLFEYFSETQRNKGNFPGRFSGRQFSNSRSEMNVSTLELGDSALYLCASSTDGYNQPQHFGDGTRLSIL.

The chain links TRBV18 to TRBJ1-2; D is perhaps TRBD1 (6 bases). CDR1 is KGHSH, CDR2 LQKENI, per germline. Deletions cut 3 bases from V and 6 bases from J, with 23 bases between. CDR3 length: 17 residues. The CDR3 here is CASSPVFLGGAIDGYTF. The DNA of the CDR3 is TGTGCCAGCTCACCTGTCTTCCTCGGGGGCGCGATTGATGGCTACACCTTC.

This clone has ten or more counts. The V call is TRBV9, the J call TRBJ2-1, with 9 bases that match TRBD1. The J segment lost 11 bases and the V segment lost 3 bases, leaving 9 bases of the junction unmatched. CDR1 is SGDLS and CDR2 is YYNGEE in the germline V gene. This CDR3 comprises 14 residues. The CDR3 coding sequence is TGTGCCAGCAGCGGGACTACAGGGGGCTACCAGCAGTTCTTC. Its protein is CASSGTTGGYQQFF.

On this clone: Other DNA sequences of this sample code for an identical CDR3. The CDR3 spells CASSEAGTSGRDTQYF. CDR3 nucleotides: TGTGCCAGCAGTGAGGCAGGGACTAGCGGGCGAGATACGCAGTATTTT. The chain recombines TRBV6-1 with TRBJ2-3, with 12 bases lining up with TRBD2. V trimming: 3 bases; J trimming: 5 bases; junction bases outside the gene matches: 6. CDR3 size: 16 residues. Germline V gene lookup returns CDR1 MNHNS and CDR2 SASEGT.

In this sample, this clone turned up once. V gene TRBV29-1 combines with J gene TRBJ1-1, with D perhaps matching TRBD1 (5 bases). This CDR3 is 13 amino acids long. Trimming took off 4 bases at V and 1 base at J, with 10 bases between the two ends. Germline loops: CDR1 SQVTM, CDR2 ANQGSEA. The CDR3 here is CSVAAGPNTEAFF. Here the CDR3 DNA reads TGCAGCGTTGCCGCAGGGCCGAACACTGAAGCTTTCTTT.

The chain combines TRBV20-1 with TRBJ1-5; 7 nucleotides agree with TRBD1. The germline gives CDR1 DFQATT, CDR2 SNEGSKA (reference sequence). V lost 5 bases and J lost 15; bases outside the gene matches: 7. The CDR3 runs to 10 residues. The CDR3 loop is CSAPSRGMHF. For the CDR3, the DNA is TGCAGTGCTCCAAGCAGGGGGATGCATTTT.

The rearrangement joins TRBV18 to TRBJ2-5; 14 positions match TRBD2. This CDR3 spans 15 amino acids. The germline V gene encodes CDR1 KGHSH and CDR2 LQKENI. V lost 2 bases and J lost 12; bases outside the gene matches: 8. CDR3 in DNA: TGTGCCAGCTCACCAGGACTAGCGGGAGGCATGCCGGAGTACTTC. Residues: CASSPGLAGGMPEYF.

The chain combines TRBV7-9 with TRBJ2-5; perhaps TRBD2 as D (6 bases). V lost 1 base, J lost 5 bases, and 8 bases lay in between. This CDR3 is built from 13 residues. Looked up from germline, CDR1 is SEHNR and CDR2 is FQNEAQ (reference sequence). CDR3 nucleotides: TGTGCCAGCAGCTTAGGGGCGGGGGAGACCCAGTACTTC. Amino acid sequence: CASSLGAGETQYF.

This clone is a singleton in its sample. This chain joins TRBV10-3 and TRBJ2-1; 9 bases align to TRBD2. This CDR3 is 16 amino acids long. J was trimmed by 5 bases and V by 0 bases; bases with no gene match: 5. CDR1 is ENHRY, CDR2 SYGVKD, per germline. CDR3 amino acids: CAISESRTSANNEQFF. CDR3 DNA sequence: TGTGCCATCAGTGAGTCCCGGACTAGCGCCAACAATGAGCAGTTCTTC.